This TCR beta chain was sequenced in a study of long-term antiretroviral therapy in people with HIV. Study-level findings and limits: Before ART, certain clones expanded, and these dominated the repertoire at all time points. In the period from about 2004 to 2017, blood was collected, possibly under older ART regimens.

The CDR3 has 15 residues. The junction had 5 bases not matched to a gene; V was cut back by 2 bases and J by 2 bases. The germline CDR1 and CDR2 sequences are LGHNA and YNFKEQ. On this clone itself: Antigen specificity is unknown.

Run at survey level, the immunoSEQ assay was version v3.0. Data came from immunoSEQ multiplex PCR; TCRdb stores just in-frame clones and leaves some out. The sample holds some 20,000 clones, roughly 78% seen once. In the United States, treatment was given to all participants with HIV. The TCR comes from a middle-aged woman with HIV. Here the sequenced sample was unsorted PBMCs, taken at the start of antiretroviral therapy, before treatment. The chain links TRBV4-2 to TRBJ1-2, with TRBD1 matching 7 bases. The CDR3 coding sequence is TGTGCCAGCAGCCAACAGGGGGTTTTAAACTATGGCTACACCTTC. Translated, it gives CASSQQGVLNYGYTF.